These 30 T cell receptor beta chains share one sample of origin, sequenced in a study of shared T cell receptors in the human thymus. Clones were read by immunoSEQ multiplex PCR, and TCRdb kept only the in-frame ones, dropping some. Here the sample spans almost 550,000 clones, approximately 80% being singletons. The same sample was also studied in work on human thymus T cells.

The material sequenced was thymocytes. The receptor set was obtained from a boy younger than two with a congenital heart defect.

V is TRBV4-2 and J is TRBJ2-3, with TRBD2 matching 10 bases. The junction had 7 bases not matched to a gene; V was cut back by 0 bases and J by 1 base. This CDR3 has 18 residues. CDR1 and CDR2 from the germline V gene are LGHNA and YNFKEQ. This CDR3 is CASSQDPSGRGGTDTQYF. CDR3 DNA: TGTGCCAGCAGCCAAGACCCTAGCGGGAGAGGGGGCACAGATACGCAGTATTTT.

The chain links TRBV30 to TRBJ2-7, with TRBD1 as a possible D gene (6 bases). The V gene lost 1 base and the J gene lost 0 bases, with 13 bases spanning the gap. CDR1 is GTSNPN, CDR2 SVGIG, per germline (reference sequence). The CDR3 has 15 residues. CDR3 sequence (DNA): TGTGCCTGGAGTGACGACAGGTTCAGCTCCTACGAGCAGTACTTC. It specifies CAWSDDRFSSYEQYF.

The chain uses TRBV2 and TRBJ2-7; 9 bases agree with TRBD2. CDR1 and CDR2 from the germline V gene are SNHLY and FYNNEI. The junction had 11 bases not matched to a gene; V was cut back by 3 bases and J by 2 bases. This CDR3 has 17 amino acids. CDR3 sequence reads: CASSEVSVAGDTYEQYF. The CDR3 bases are TGTGCCAGCAGTGAGGTTAGTGTAGCGGGGGATACCTACGAGCAGTACTTC.

The chain joins TRBV18 to TRBJ2-7, with 12 positions matching TRBD2. J lost 1 base, V lost 6 bases, and 7 bases had no gene match. Germline V gives CDR1 KGHSH, CDR2 LQKENI. This CDR3 contains 16 residues. The CDR3 DNA reads TGTGCCAGCTCCCTACCCGGGACTAGCGGGTCCTACGAGCAGTACTTC. Amino acid sequence: CASSLPGTSGSYEQYF. Based on the CDR3 plus reference TRBV18 and TRBJ2-7, the full variable domain is NAGVMQNPRHLVRRRGQEARLRCSPMKGHSHVYWYRQLPEEGLKFMVYLQKENIIDESGMPKERFSAEFPKEGPSILRIQQVVRGDSAAYFCASSLPGTSGSYEQYFGPGTRLTVT.

This clone was observed once. This chain links TRBV27 with TRBJ2-7; 10 nucleotides align to TRBD2. The trim removed 5 bases at V and 3 bases at J, leaving 4 bases unmatched. The CDR3 totals 14 residues. The germline CDR1 and CDR2 sequences are MNHEY and SMNVEV (reference sequence). CDR3 protein: CASSKREGIYEQYF. The CDR3 nucleotides read TGTGCCAGCAGTAAGCGGGAGGGCATCTACGAGCAGTACTTC.

The chain employs TRBV20-1 and TRBJ2-4, with 7 bases matching TRBD1. This CDR3 comprises 11 residues. Losses at the gene ends were 3 bases for V and 7 bases for J; bases not matched to a gene: 0. Germline V gene sequence: CDR1 DFQATT, CDR2 SNEGSKA (reference sequence). In nucleotides, the CDR3 is TGCAGTGCTAGGACAGGGAACATTCAGTACTTC. This gives the protein CSARTGNIQYF.

The chain has TRBV10-3 and TRBJ2-5; the D gene is possibly TRBD2 (5 bases). The CDR3 is 17 amino acids. The V gene's germline CDR1 is ENHRY and CDR2 SYGVKD. Trimming shortened V by 3 bases and J by 0 bases, and 17 bases separated the two germline ends. The CDR3 protein is CAISEGQRPTYQETQYF. As DNA, the CDR3 is TGTGCCATCAGTGAAGGGCAGCGGCCCACTTACCAAGAGACCCAGTACTTC.

The rearrangement links TRBV13 to TRBJ2-1; 13 bases match TRBD2. There are 16 residues in the CDR3. J was trimmed by 9 bases and V by 6 bases; bases with no gene match: 11. Germline loops: CDR1 PRHDT, CDR2 FYEKMQ (reference sequence). The CDR3 bases are TGTGCCAGCAGAAAACTAGCGGGAGGGCCGGGCGGTGAGCAGTTCTTC. This encodes CASRKLAGGPGGEQFF.

The rearrangement joins TRBV6-5 to TRBJ2-3; the D gene is possibly TRBD2 (5 bases). The germline V gene encodes CDR1 MNHEY and CDR2 SVGAGI. Between the trimmed V and J ends, which lost 8 bases and 8 bases, there was a span of 14 bases. The CDR3 contains 12 residues. The CDR3, as DNA: TGTGCCAGCGGCCTACTAGACGGTACGCAGTATTTT. Its translation: CASGLLDGTQYF.

V is TRBV28 and J is TRBJ2-2; a weak D match, TRBD2 (6 bases). The length of the CDR3 is 16 residues. The germline V and J ends were trimmed by 7 bases and 3 bases, with 18 bases remaining between them. Germline V CDR1 and CDR2: MDHEN, SYDVKM. The CDR3: CASIPSRTTHTGELFF. The CDR3 region has the DNA TGTGCCAGCATCCCAAGCCGGACTACCCACACCGGGGAGCTGTTTTTT.

V is TRBV27 and J is TRBJ1-1, with D perhaps TRBD1 (5 bases). Per germline, CDR1 MNHEY and CDR2 SMNVEV (reference sequence). V dropped 2 bases and J dropped 0 bases, with 19 bases sitting between them. This CDR3 is built from 18 residues. CDR3 sequence reads: CASSLNPGEDRVNTEAFF. CDR3 DNA sequence: TGTGCCAGCAGTTTAAACCCCGGCGAAGACAGAGTGAACACTGAAGCTTTCTTT.

Concerning this clone itself: The conserved closing phenylalanine or tryptophan is absent in this CDR3, likely reflecting a read error. No DNA is shown, since the ends of the CDR3 on it are uncertain; the CDR3 is the one TCRdb lists. J is TRBJ1-4 and V is TRBV20-1; the table gives TRBD1 as D, unverified against the DNA. The CDR3 is 11 amino acids in total, end residues counted. In germline, CDR1 is DFQATT, CDR2 SNEGSKA (reference sequence). CDR3 region: CSAPRPSGSLV.

The chain uses TRBV6-5 and TRBJ2-4, with D possibly being TRBD1 (6 bases). Germline-derived CDR1 and CDR2 are MNHEY and SVGAGI. The CDR3 extends over 15 amino acids. V was clipped by 6 bases and J by 6 bases, with 18 bases between them. CDR3 coding DNA: TGTGCCAGCAGAAGGGGGTCAGGAGAAATAAACATTCAGTACTTC. Translation gives CASRRGSGEINIQYF.

This sequence joins TRBV10-2 and TRBJ1-1, with D perhaps TRBD1 (6 bases). CDR3 length: 18 amino acids. Deletions cut 6 bases from V and 3 bases from J, with 26 bases between. Germline V CDR1 and CDR2: WSHSY, SAAADI. The DNA of the CDR3 is TGCGCCAGCAGATCAGGAGTGATGGAGCAGGGGAGTCACACTGAAGCTTTCTTT. Translated, it gives CASRSGVMEQGSHTEAFF.

The chain combines TRBV7-9 with TRBJ1-2, with 9 nucleotides matching TRBD1. Trimming cost V 5 bases and J 4 bases; bases outside gene matches: 11. This CDR3 has 16 residues. CDR1 is SEHNR and CDR2 is FQNEAQ in the germline V gene (reference sequence). CDR3: CASSPGQGAPGYGYTF. CDR3 in DNA: TGTGCCAGCAGCCCGGGACAGGGTGCCCCAGGCTATGGCTACACCTTC.

This chain uses TRBV5-1 with TRBJ2-3; D unclear. Germline values: CDR1 SGHRS, CDR2 YFSETQ. This CDR3 contains 14 residues. The germline V and J ends were trimmed by 0 bases and 1 base, with 6 bases remaining between them. The CDR3 nucleotides read TGCGCCAGCAGCTTGGAAGTAGGCACAGATACGCAGTATTTT. Translated, it gives CASSLEVGTDTQYF.

V and J are TRBV7-8 and TRBJ1-4, with 9 bases aligning to TRBD1. Germline V lookup: CDR1 SGHVS, CDR2 FQNEAQ. The length of the CDR3 is 18 residues. Trimming removed 5 bases from V and 6 bases from J; junction bases left unmatched: 16. The CDR3 protein is CASSGTGQGGERYEKLFF. Written as DNA, the CDR3 is TGTGCCAGCAGCGGAACGGGACAGGGCGGAGAGCGGTATGAAAAACTGTTTTTT.

This chain uses TRBV29-1 with TRBJ1-4, with D tentatively TRBD1 (5 bases). The CDR3 extends over 10 amino acids. Germline V CDR1 and CDR2: SQVTM, ANQGSEA. Trimming removed 2 bases from V and 10 bases from J, with 5 bases in between. The CDR3 loop reads CSVEQGKLFF. The CDR3 DNA sequence: TGCAGCGTTGAACAGGGAAAACTGTTTTTT.

The table lists this clone with a few counts. The V and J genes are TRBV7-9 and TRBJ2-1, with 11 bases matching TRBD1. The CDR3 is 16 residues long. Germline V gene sequence: CDR1 SEHNR, CDR2 FQNEAQ (reference sequence). The V gene end was trimmed by 5 bases and the J gene end by 5 bases; junction bases not matched to a gene: 8. The DNA of the CDR3 is TGTGCCAGCAGCCCAAGGCCGGGACAGGGGGACAATGAGCAGTTCTTC. As protein: CASSPRPGQGDNEQFF.

The rearrangement links TRBV5-4 to TRBJ2-3; TRBD2 matches 9 bases. The germline V gene has CDR1 SGHNT and CDR2 YYREEE (reference sequence). Trimming took 0 bases from V and 6 from J; bases not matched to a gene: 5. The CDR3 has 15 residues. The CDR3 DNA sequence: TGTGCCAGCAGCTTGGGTCTAGCGGGACCTGATACGCAGTATTTT. Translated, it gives CASSLGLAGPDTQYF.

J is TRBJ2-1 and V is TRBV7-9; D uncertain. Looked up from germline, CDR1 is SEHNR and CDR2 is FQNEAQ (reference sequence). This CDR3 has 14 residues. V lost 3 bases and J 5 bases, leaving 11 bases between the germline ends. DNA for the CDR3: TGTGCCAGCAGCTTCTCCGCGGAGAACAATGAGCAGTTCTTC. As protein: CASSFSAENNEQFF.

This sequence joins TRBV6-6 and TRBJ1-4; a possible D gene is TRBD1 (6 bases). The length of the CDR3 is 15 residues. Trimming left V 5 bases short and J 3 bases short, with 13 bases between. CDR1 and CDR2 (germline): MNHNY, SVGAGI (reference sequence). CDR3 residues: CASSPWGGPNEKLFF. The CDR3 DNA sequence: TGTGCCAGCAGTCCCTGGGGGGGGCCTAATGAAAAACTGTTTTTT.

The chain links TRBV5-1 to TRBJ2-2; 14 bases are shared with TRBD2. CDR1 SGHRS and CDR2 YFSETQ come from the germline V gene. V shed 4 bases and J 1 base; nucleotides not matched to a gene: 6. The CDR3 is made up of 18 amino acids. CDR3 sequence reads: CASSAGLAGGWNTGELFF. As DNA, the CDR3 is TGCGCCAGCAGCGCCGGACTAGCGGGAGGATGGAACACCGGGGAGCTGTTTTTT.

This clone was seen more than once but under ten times. This chain joins TRBV6-5 and TRBJ2-3; TRBD2 matches at 8 bases. Germline trimming cut 3 bases from V and 4 bases from J; bases unmatched to any gene: 3. Looked up from germline, CDR1 is MNHEY and CDR2 is SVGAGI. This CDR3 is built from 14 residues. The CDR3 loop reads CASSYKREPDTQYF. The CDR3 DNA follows: TGTGCCAGCAGTTATAAGCGGGAGCCAGATACGCAGTATTTT.

This chain connects TRBV4-2 to TRBJ2-3, with 10 nucleotides matching TRBD2. The CDR3 totals 19 residues. CDR1 and CDR2 (germline): LGHNA, YNFKEQ. J was trimmed by 3 bases and V by 1 base; bases with no gene match: 13. The CDR3 region is CASSQGSQREGLGTDTQYF. Here the CDR3 DNA reads TGTGCCAGCAGCCAAGGTTCCCAGCGGGAGGGCCTCGGGACAGATACGCAGTATTTT.

The V and J genes are TRBV6-5 and TRBJ1-2; a weak D match, TRBD1 (5 bases). Germline CDR1 and CDR2: MNHEY and SVGAGI. V lost 7 bases and J 6 bases, leaving 15 bases between the germline ends. The CDR3 loop spans 13 amino acids. CDR3 sequence reads: CASKATDGDGYTF. In nucleotides, the CDR3 is TGTGCCAGCAAGGCGACAGACGGAGATGGCTACACCTTC.

The gene calls are TRBV27 and TRBJ2-3, with 15 bases lining up with TRBD2. The CDR3 is 15 amino acids. The germline CDR1 and CDR2 sequences are MNHEY and SMNVEV (reference sequence). After removal of 9 bases from V and 9 bases from J, the junction contained 10 bases not matched to a gene. The CDR3 DNA reads TGTGCCAGTGAACCAGGACTAGCGGGAGGGAACACGCAGTATTTT. Translation: CASEPGLAGGNTQYF.

The chain has TRBV19 and TRBJ2-3, with D possibly TRBD2 on 6 matching bases. The CDR3 covers 12 residues. Germline CDR1 reads LNHDA; CDR2 reads SQIVND (reference sequence). The CDR3 protein is CACSGSTDTQYF. CDR3 bases: TGTGCTTGTAGCGGTAGCACAGATACGCAGTATTTT.

The CDR3 sequence: CASSQDLTFGEQFF. The DNA for the CDR3 is TGCGCCAGCAGCCAAGATCTTACCTTCGGGGAGCAGTTCTTC. V gene TRBV4-1 combines with J gene TRBJ2-1, with D uncertain. Looked up from germline, CDR1 is MGHRA and CDR2 is YSYEKL. The CDR3 extends over 14 amino acids. Trimming cost V 0 bases and J 10 bases, with 13 bases left between them.

This sequence joins TRBV9 and TRBJ1-1, with 8 bases identical to TRBD1. The CDR3 loop spans 15 amino acids. In germline, CDR1 is SGDLS, CDR2 YYNGEE. V trimming: 0 bases; J trimming: 10 bases; junction bases outside the gene matches: 11. The CDR3 DNA reads TGTGCCAGCAGCGTAGGCGGACAGGGCAGTGTTGGAGCTTTCTTT. Translation: CASSVGGQGSVGAFF.